This record covers a single T cell receptor (beta chain). The antigen this receptor binds is unknown. Base qualities are not recorded, but no much larger clone differs from it by a single base. These data belong to a study of cytotoxic CD8 clonotypes in ibrutinib-treated CLL (dated by TCRdb to the early 2020s). As for the study more broadly: The cohort included about 15 treatment-naive and under 13 relapsed/refractory patients; about 17 were IGHV unmutated. Of the approximately 91 people in the trial, about 25 had longitudinal samples available. Cryopreserved peripheral blood mononuclear cells were collected at three points: before therapy, at response, and at either sustained remission or disease progression. Every sample from remission and from progressive disease was obtained while the patients were still on ibrutinib. Responses were partial in some 24 patients and complete in 2; after median around 72 months follow-up, some 15 stayed in remission and some twelve progressed. On average, each sample had roughly 260,000 productive templates and approximately 100,000 productive rearrangements. The response samples were drawn at a median of around eleven months into treatment, with a range of roughly 6 to 40 months. What the study reported, not specific to this receptor: Baseline clonality exceeded that of age-matched healthy donors and correlated strongly with circulating CD8+ T-cell counts. Public clonotypes were rare and either shrank or stayed stable during treatment, and the rise in clonality at ibrutinib response reflected expansion of private clonotypes. Sampling times were not matched between sustained-remission and progressing patients, and lymph node repertoires were not studied. Clonality rose at ibrutinib response, remained stable during sustained remission, and dropped back toward baseline at progression.

Clipping removes 4 bases from V and 2 bases from J, with 2 as the unmatched junction base count. As encoded in the germline V gene, CDR1 is MNHNS while CDR2 is SASEGT. From the cysteine up to the phenylalanine, the CDR3 has a length of 13 residues. Of the read, only the CDR3 DNA is kept; its 39 bases are in frame from base 1. The sample's time point label, decoded: less than 30 months on ibrutinib. For TCR beta library preparation, 2 to 2.5 micrograms of genomic DNA were isolated from cryopreserved PBMCs. Longitudinal blood samples from CLL patients receiving ibrutinib monotherapy were subjected to high-throughput TCR beta sequencing. The patients took part in an open-label, single-center phase 2 trial of ibrutinib monotherapy. Each clonotype received, on average, 10x coverage in deep resolution sequencing performed on a MiSeq, where the target depth lay between 1 in 1 million and 1 in 200,000 T cells. The immunoSEQ hsTCRB Kit was used to generate TCR beta libraries. Under the source paper's analysis protocol: The data were analyzed with ImmunoSEQ Analyzer and ImmunoSEQ Data Assistant, and V, D and J gene assignments followed IMGT definitions. Clonality was computed as one minus normalized Shannon entropy of productive rearrangement frequencies, ranging from 0 to 1. Only overrepresented clonotypes making up at least 0.05% of each patient's repertoire were included in the public clonotype analysis. Some 13 age-matched healthy donor repertoires from immuneACCESS served as clonality controls. Imported from immuneACCESS, the table was reduced by TCRdb to in-frame sequences with V and J called. These copies leave out some clones; in studies compared against another copy, an unresolved V gene accounts for under half, and the cause of the remainder is not known. The DNA was the basis for D and trimming; V, J and clone size are from that table. In this sample the table shows 76,000 or so clones, over 80% of which occur a single time. About 39% of the sample is held by the ten biggest clonotypes.

Recombination joined TRBV6-1 with TRBJ2-7, with 7 central nucleotides matching TRBD1. The sample consisted of PBMCs, taken after 24 months of ibrutinib treatment. The receptor was derived from a human donor with chronic lymphocytic leukemia. The CDR3 reads as follows: CASSAGGPYEQYF. At the DNA level, the sequence is TGTGCCAGCAGTGCAGGGGGTCCCTACGAGCAGTACTTC.